Below, 21 T cell receptor beta chains from the same sample are listed, as sequenced in a study of brain T cells in children with intractable seizures. Profiling relied on immunoSEQ multiplex PCR, and the TCRdb table lists in-frame clones only, not all of them. Of tens of thousands of clones in the sample, roughly 91% were seen once. The sequencing used peripheral blood, collected at surgery. These receptors were taken from a boy less than two years old with tuberous sclerosis and intractable seizures.

The rearrangement links TRBV6-1 to TRBJ1-5; a possible D gene is TRBD1 (5 bases). CDR1 is MNHNS and CDR2 is SASEGT in the germline V gene. Trimming cost V 1 base and J 4 bases, with 17 bases left between them. The CDR3 length is 17 residues. The CDR3 region has the DNA TGTGCCAGCAGTGAAGAGCTACTACAGGTAGGAAATCAGCCCCAGCATTTT. It encodes CASSEELLQVGNQPQHF.

This sequence joins TRBV5-1 and TRBJ2-3, with 7 bases that match TRBD2. V shed 3 bases, J shed 5 bases, and the junction held 12 bases outside the gene matches. The CDR3 has 16 amino acids. From germline, CDR1 is SGHRS and CDR2 YFSETQ. CDR3 protein: CASSWSGLAARDTQYF. The CDR3 nucleotides are TGCGCCAGCAGCTGGAGCGGCCTAGCGGCTCGAGATACGCAGTATTTT.

This sequence joins TRBV7-2 and TRBJ2-7; D call uncertain. The CDR3 loop spans 12 amino acids. Germline values: CDR1 SGHTA, CDR2 FQGNSA. Trimming pared 3 bases from V and 5 bases from J, leaving 8 bases between. The CDR3, as DNA: TGTGCCAGCAGCTTTTTGCGGAACGAGCAGTACTTC. This encodes CASSFLRNEQYF.

V usage is TRBV7-2 and J usage is TRBJ2-2; D is undetermined. The CDR3 contains 15 residues. CDR1 is SGHTA and CDR2 is FQGNSA in the germline V gene. Trimming cost V 0 bases and J 4 bases, with 9 bases left between them. Written as DNA, the CDR3 is TGTGCCAGCAGCTTAGCTGGGCTCATCACCGGGGAGCTGTTTTTT. Its protein is CASSLAGLITGELFF.

The chain combines TRBV19 with TRBJ2-7, with unresolved D. Trimming removed 3 bases at V and 2 bases at J, with 11 bases between. The germline V gene encodes CDR1 LNHDA and CDR2 SQIVND (reference sequence). This CDR3 has 14 residues. The CDR3 DNA reads as TGTGCCAGTAGTATGGCTGTCACGACCTACGAGCAGTACTTC. Translating it yields CASSMAVTTYEQYF. The full variable domain, in which reference TRBV19 and TRBJ2-7 provide the parts outside the CDR3, is DGGITQSPKYLFRKEGQNVTLSCEQNLNHDAMYWYRQDPGQGLRLIYYSQIVNDFQKGDIAEGYSVSREKKESFPLTVTSAQKNPTAFYLCASSMAVTTYEQYFGPGTRLTVT.

CDR3 residues: CASSLASGRTANYEQYF. As DNA, the CDR3 is TGTGCCAGCAGCTTAGCCTCCGGACGGACAGCCAACTACGAGCAGTACTTC. The chain is built from TRBV7-2 and TRBJ2-7, with D possibly TRBD1 on 6 matching bases. In germline, CDR1 is SGHTA, CDR2 FQGNSA. V was shortened by 0 bases and J by 3 bases, with 18 bases between the two germline ends. The CDR3 contains 17 residues.

The gene calls are TRBV5-4 and TRBJ1-2; 9 nucleotides align to TRBD1. The CDR3 loop spans 15 amino acids. Germline-derived CDR1 and CDR2 are SGHNT and YYREEE (reference sequence). The V gene end was trimmed by 3 bases and the J gene end by 3 bases; junction bases not matched to a gene: 6. DNA for the CDR3: TGTGCCAGCAGCTCCACAGGGGGCGCGGACTATGGCTACACCTTC. As protein: CASSSTGGADYGYTF.

The rearrangement uses TRBV9 and TRBJ1-3; D unresolved. In germline, CDR1 is SGDLS, CDR2 YYNGEE. V gave up 4 bases and J gave up 0 bases, with 8 bases separating them. CDR3 length equals 14 residues. This chain's CDR3 is CASSPGSSGNTIYF. The CDR3 bases are TGTGCCAGCAGCCCGGGGTCCTCTGGAAACACCATATATTTT.

V usage is TRBV30 and J usage is TRBJ1-4; D not resolved. V dropped 1 base and J dropped 8 bases, with 8 bases sitting between them. This CDR3 comprises 12 residues. In germline, CDR1 is GTSNPN, CDR2 SVGIG (reference sequence). As DNA, the CDR3 is TGTGCCTGGAGTGGATCAACCGAAAAACTGTTTTTT. Amino acid sequence: CAWSGSTEKLFF. The whole variable domain, remainder taken from reference TRBV30 and TRBJ1-4, is SQTIHQWPATLVQPVGSPLSLECTVEGTSNPNLYWYRQAAGRGLQLLFYSVGIGQISSEVPQNLSASRPQDRQFILSSKKLLLSDSGFYLCAWSGSTEKLFFGSGTQLSVL.

This rearrangement joins TRBV6-4 to TRBJ2-1; D not resolved. Trimming shortened V by 5 bases and J by 8 bases, and 16 bases separated the two germline ends. The germline V gene has CDR1 MRHNA and CDR2 SNTAGT. There are 14 residues in the CDR3. The CDR3, as DNA: TGTGCCAGCAGTAAGAGTGTTTTTGTCGATGAGCAGTTCTTC. This translates into CASSKSVFVDEQFF.

The V and J genes are TRBV28 and TRBJ1-2; maybe TRBD1 (6 bases). Deletions cut 7 bases from V and 8 bases from J, with 20 bases between. CDR3 length: 14 amino acids. Germline loops: CDR1 MDHEN, CDR2 SYDVKM. CDR3 sequence (DNA): TGTGCCAGCATCCGACAGGACTCCGTCCAAGGCTACACCTTC. It yields the protein CASIRQDSVQGYTF.

This clone was counted a few times. This chain uses TRBV29-1 with TRBJ1-2, with TRBD1 matching 9 bases. V was clipped by 3 bases and J by 7 bases; unmatched bases: 6. Germline V gene sequence: CDR1 SQVTM, CDR2 ANQGSEA. This CDR3 has 13 amino acids. Here the CDR3 DNA reads TGCAGCGTTGATTGGACAGGGGCAGGTGGCTACACCTTC. Its protein is CSVDWTGAGGYTF.

The chain recombines TRBV6-7 with TRBJ2-5, with a possible D match to TRBD1 (5 bases). TRBV6-7 is an ORF for which the function is uncertain. The CDR3 covers 14 residues. V lost 2 bases to trimming and J lost 2 bases, with 9 bases between them. CDR3 coding DNA: TGTGCCAGCAGTTACGACAGAAAACAAGAGACCCAGTACTTC. It codes for CASSYDRKQETQYF.

This clone has only one observation. This sequence joins TRBV9 and TRBJ2-6, with 7 bases matching TRBD2. CDR3 length: 16 amino acids. CDR1 is SGDLS and CDR2 is YYNGEE in the germline V gene. After removal of 2 bases from V and 2 bases from J, the junction contained 4 bases not matched to a gene. CDR3 in DNA: TGTGCCAGCAGCGTGGGGGGGAAGGCTGGGGCCAACGTCCTGACTTTC. The encoded protein is CASSVGGKAGANVLTF.

DNA of the CDR3: TGCGCCAGCAGTGATTCGGGGGTTAAAGTCGGGGAGCTGTTTTTT. Its translation is CASSDSGVKVGELFF. J is TRBJ2-2 and V is TRBV10-1; a weak D match, TRBD2 (6 bases). The germline gives CDR1 WNHNN, CDR2 SYGVQD (reference sequence). The germline V and J ends were trimmed by 3 bases and 7 bases, with 15 bases remaining between them. The CDR3 loop spans 15 amino acids.

This sequence joins TRBV7-2 and TRBJ1-3; 9 bases match TRBD1. V gave up 8 bases and J gave up 1 base; unmatched junction bases: 18. CDR3 length equals 19 residues. CDR1 is SGHTA and CDR2 is FQGNSA in the germline V gene. The CDR3 nucleotides read TGTGCCAGCGCCAGACCTCGGGACAGGGACTTAAGTTCTGGAAACACCATATATTTT. Translation gives CASARPRDRDLSSGNTIYF.

The chain is built from TRBV6-5 and TRBJ1-2; D is undetermined. The germline V gene encodes CDR1 MNHEY and CDR2 SVGAGI. This CDR3 has 15 residues. V gave up 6 bases and J gave up 6 bases, with 20 bases separating them. CDR3: CASRRKTGLWDGYTF. In DNA form, the CDR3 reads TGTGCCAGCAGAAGAAAAACCGGGCTTTGGGATGGCTACACCTTC.

The rearrangement joins TRBV3-1 (or the pseudogene TRBV3-2) to TRBJ2-1; TRBD2 aligns across 11 bases. From germline, CDR1 is LGHDT and CDR2 YNNKEL (reference sequence). The ends lost 0 bases at V and 11 bases at J; junction bases unmatched: 15. The CDR3 is made up of 18 amino acids. The CDR3 protein is CASSQDSLAGGKWRKQFF. CDR3 nucleotide sequence: TGTGCCAGCAGCCAAGATTCCCTAGCGGGAGGAAAGTGGCGTAAGCAGTTCTTC.

The chain has TRBV12-3 or TRBV12-4 and TRBJ2-5; D may correspond to TRBD1 or TRBD2 (5 bases each). V was cut by 1 base and J by 8 bases, with 11 bases left in between. The length of the CDR3 is 13 residues. In DNA form, the CDR3 reads TGTGCCAGCAGTTTAGATGGGGGAGATACCCAGTACTTC. This encodes CASSLDGGDTQYF.

The chain couples TRBV7-9 to TRBJ1-3; D not resolved. V was cut by 3 bases and J by 0 bases, with 12 bases left in between. CDR3 length: 16 residues. CDR1 is SEHNR, CDR2 FQNEAQ, per germline (reference sequence). The CDR3 protein is CASSFTGLFSGNTIYF. CDR3 nucleotide sequence: TGTGCCAGCAGCTTTACGGGCCTATTCTCTGGAAACACCATATATTTT.

The gene calls are TRBV7-6 and TRBJ1-5; 7 bases match TRBD1. CDR3 length: 18 amino acids. The V segment lost 5 bases and the J segment 7 bases; nucleotides outside the gene matches: 20. The germline V gene has CDR1 SGHVS and CDR2 FNYEAQ. The CDR3 here is CASSPAEGDRDARQPQHF. The CDR3 region has the DNA TGTGCCAGCAGCCCTGCCGAGGGCGACAGGGATGCTAGACAGCCCCAGCATTTT.